This T cell receptor beta chain was retrieved from a study of spatial heterogeneity in lung cancer. Study-level results: In tumors, expanded intratumoral alpha and beta TCR counts tracked mutation counts.

Documented time point: sample taken at primary tumor resection. Germline V gene lookup returns CDR1 MDHEN and CDR2 SYDVKM. Trimming took 5 bases from V and 7 from J; bases not matched to a gene: 7. The CDR3 totals 14 residues. In its sample, this clonotype was seen many times. The antigen is undetermined. TCRdb itself ran the 5' RACE reads through MiXCR, one entry per CDR3 protein. The table includes around 6,000 distinct CDR3 sequences, 15% to 20% detected once. J is TRBJ1-4 and V is TRBV28; 7 nucleotides agree with TRBD1. This receptor was taken from a male donor with early-stage non-small cell lung cancer. The sequencing here drew on lung tumor tissue, taken at surgery. The CDR3 nucleotides read TGTGCCAGCAGTCTAGGGGGCAGTCGTGAAAAACTGTTTTTT. Amino acids: CASSLGGSREKLFF.